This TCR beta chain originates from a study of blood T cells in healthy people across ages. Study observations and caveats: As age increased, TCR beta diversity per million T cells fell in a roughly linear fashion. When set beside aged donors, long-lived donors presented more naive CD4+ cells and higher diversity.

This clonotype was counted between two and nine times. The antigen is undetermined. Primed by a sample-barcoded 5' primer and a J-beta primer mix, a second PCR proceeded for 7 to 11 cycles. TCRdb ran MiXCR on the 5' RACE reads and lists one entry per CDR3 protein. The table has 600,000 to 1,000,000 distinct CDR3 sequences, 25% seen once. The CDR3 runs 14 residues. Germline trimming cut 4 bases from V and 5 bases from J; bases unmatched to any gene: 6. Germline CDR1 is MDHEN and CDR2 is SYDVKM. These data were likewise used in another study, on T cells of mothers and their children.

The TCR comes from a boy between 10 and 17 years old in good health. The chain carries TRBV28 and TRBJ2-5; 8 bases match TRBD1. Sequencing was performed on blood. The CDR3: CASSWRTGRETQYF. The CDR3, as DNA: TGTGCCAGCAGTTGGAGGACAGGGCGGGAGACCCAGTACTTC.